This T cell receptor beta chain was documented in a study of Graves' ophthalmopathy and Graves' hyperthyroidism. CDR1 is DFQATT and CDR2 is SNEGSKA in the germline V gene (reference sequence). This CDR3 has 14 residues. V was cut by 1 base and J by 2 bases, with 12 bases left in between. This clonotype was observed at least ten times. The antigen remains unidentified. The TCR beta CDR3 regions underwent amplification from RNA transcripts. A first-round RT-PCR used HTBI primers, followed by a second-round multiplex PCR. MiXCR, run by TCRdb on the multiplex PCR reads, gives a single entry per CDR3 protein. The sample yields roughly 160,000 distinct CDR3 sequences, 39% seen once. Moderate-to-severe activity, CAS at least 3, NOSPECS at least 4 and duration under 3 months characterized donors with ophthalmopathy. Findings and limits, study-wide: Most expanded clonotypes from thyroid (those above 0.001 frequency) were also found in blood.

The source of this sequence is a man aged 25-45 years with Graves' ophthalmopathy. Sample: peripheral blood. This chain connects TRBV20-1 to TRBJ2-7; D is ambiguous. The CDR3, as DNA: TGCAGTGCTAGAGCTATGGAAAGAACCTACGAGCAGTACTTC. It yields the protein CSARAMERTYEQYF.